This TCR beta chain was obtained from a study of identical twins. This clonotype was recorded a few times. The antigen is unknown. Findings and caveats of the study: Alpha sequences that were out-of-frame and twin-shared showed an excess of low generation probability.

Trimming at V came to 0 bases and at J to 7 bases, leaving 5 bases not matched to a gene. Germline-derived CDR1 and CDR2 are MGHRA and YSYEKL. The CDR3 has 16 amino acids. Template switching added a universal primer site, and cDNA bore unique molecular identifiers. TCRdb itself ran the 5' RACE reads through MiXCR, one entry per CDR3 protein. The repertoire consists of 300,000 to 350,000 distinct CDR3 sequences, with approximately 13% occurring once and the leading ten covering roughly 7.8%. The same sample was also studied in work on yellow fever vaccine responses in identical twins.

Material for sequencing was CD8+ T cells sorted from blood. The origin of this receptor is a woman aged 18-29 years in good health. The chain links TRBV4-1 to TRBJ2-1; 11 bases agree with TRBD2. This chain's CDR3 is CASSQEPLAGVNEQFF. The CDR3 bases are TGCGCCAGCAGCCAAGAACCACTAGCGGGAGTGAATGAGCAGTTCTTC.